The clone carrying this T cell receptor beta chain was counted a few times. The antigen remains unidentified. The entry originates in a study of CD8 T cells in ankylosing spondylitis. TCRdb independently ran MiXCR on the 5' RACE reads; one entry per CDR3 protein. The sample carries 250,000 to 350,000 distinct CDR3 sequences, around 21% recorded once. Study-wide results and caveats: CD8+ by phenotype, disease-linked clones were relatively rare in peripheral blood. The study identified a TCR beta motif of roughly eight highly homologous variants that appeared characteristic of ankylosing spondylitis blood. Disease-linked clones reportedly showed significant enrichment in matched ankylosing spondylitis synovial fluid.

This CDR3 is built from 13 residues. Germline CDR1 SGHTA, CDR2 FQGNSA. The J segment lost 7 bases and the V segment lost 3 bases, leaving 5 bases of the junction unmatched. This chain joins TRBV7-2 and TRBJ1-2; 7 bases are a match to TRBD1. The sequence was collected from a female donor with ankylosing spondylitis or in good health (not recorded which). Source material: blood, either unsorted or a sorted T cell fraction (not recorded which). CDR3 amino acids: CASSFRQGLGYTF. CDR3 bases: TGTGCCAGCAGCTTTAGACAGGGTCTTGGCTACACCTTC.